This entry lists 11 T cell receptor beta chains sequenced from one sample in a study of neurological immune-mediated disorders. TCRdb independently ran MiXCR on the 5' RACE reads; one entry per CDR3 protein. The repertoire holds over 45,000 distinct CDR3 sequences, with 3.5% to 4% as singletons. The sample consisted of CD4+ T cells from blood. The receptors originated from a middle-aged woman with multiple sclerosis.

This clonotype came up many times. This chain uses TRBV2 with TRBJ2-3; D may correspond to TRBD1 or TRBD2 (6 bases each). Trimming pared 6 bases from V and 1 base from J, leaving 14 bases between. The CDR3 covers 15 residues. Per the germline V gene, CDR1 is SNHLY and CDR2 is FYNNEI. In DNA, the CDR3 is TGTGCCAGCAGGTCTAGGGGGGCCCGCACAGATACGCAGTATTTT. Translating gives CASRSRGARTDTQYF.

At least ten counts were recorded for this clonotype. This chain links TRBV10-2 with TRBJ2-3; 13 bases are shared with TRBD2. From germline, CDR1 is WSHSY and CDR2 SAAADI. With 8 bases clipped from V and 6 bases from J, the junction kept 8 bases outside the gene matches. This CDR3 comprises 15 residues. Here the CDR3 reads CASASTSGGWDTQYF. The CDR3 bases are TGCGCCAGCGCTTCGACTAGCGGGGGGTGGGATACGCAGTATTTT.

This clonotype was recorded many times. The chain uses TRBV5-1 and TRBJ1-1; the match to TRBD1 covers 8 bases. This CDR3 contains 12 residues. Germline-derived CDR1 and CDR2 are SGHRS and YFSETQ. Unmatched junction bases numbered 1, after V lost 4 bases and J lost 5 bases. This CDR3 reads CASSGTGTEAFF. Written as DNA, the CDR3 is TGCGCCAGCAGCGGGACAGGAACTGAAGCTTTCTTT.

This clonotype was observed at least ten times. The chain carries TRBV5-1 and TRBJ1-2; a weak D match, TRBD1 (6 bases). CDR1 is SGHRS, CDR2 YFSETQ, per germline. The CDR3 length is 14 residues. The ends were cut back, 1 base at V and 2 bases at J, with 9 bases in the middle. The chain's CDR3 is CASSLIGQNYGYTF. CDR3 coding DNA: TGCGCCAGCAGCTTGATCGGACAGAACTATGGCTACACCTTC.

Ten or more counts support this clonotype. The CDR3 sequence: CASSFWEGEKLFF. DNA of the CDR3: TGTGCCAGCAGTTTTTGGGAGGGTGAAAAACTGTTTTTT. The genes are TRBV6-5 and TRBJ1-4; D unclear. The germline V gene has CDR1 MNHEY and CDR2 SVGAGI. The length of the CDR3 is 13 residues. The V and J ends lost 4 bases and 7 bases respectively, with 10 bases between them.

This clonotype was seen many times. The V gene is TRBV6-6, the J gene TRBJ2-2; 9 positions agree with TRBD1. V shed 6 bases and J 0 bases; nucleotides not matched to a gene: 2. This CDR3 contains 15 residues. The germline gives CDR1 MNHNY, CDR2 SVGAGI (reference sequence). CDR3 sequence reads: CASRRQGANTGELFF. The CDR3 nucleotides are TGTGCCAGCAGACGACAGGGGGCGAACACCGGGGAGCTGTTTTTT.

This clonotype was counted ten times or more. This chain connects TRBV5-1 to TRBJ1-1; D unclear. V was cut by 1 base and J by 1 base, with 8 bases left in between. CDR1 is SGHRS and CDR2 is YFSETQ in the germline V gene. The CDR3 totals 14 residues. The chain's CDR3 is CASSLTEGNTEAFF. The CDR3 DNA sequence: TGCGCCAGCAGCTTGACGGAGGGGAACACTGAAGCTTTCTTT. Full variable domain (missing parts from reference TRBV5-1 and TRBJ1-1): KAGVTQTPRYLIKTRGQQVTLSCSPISGHRSVSWYQQTPGQGLQFLFEYFSETQRNKGNFPGRFSGRQFSNSRSEMNVSTLELGDSALYLCASSLTEGNTEAFFGQGTRLTVV.

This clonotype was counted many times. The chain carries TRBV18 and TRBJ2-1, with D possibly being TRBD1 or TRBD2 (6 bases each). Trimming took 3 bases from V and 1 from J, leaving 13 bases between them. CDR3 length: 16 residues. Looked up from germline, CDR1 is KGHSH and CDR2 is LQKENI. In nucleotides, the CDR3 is TGTGCCAGCTCACCGCGGAGGGGGTCTTCCTACAATGAGCAGTTCTTC. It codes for CASSPRRGSSYNEQFF.

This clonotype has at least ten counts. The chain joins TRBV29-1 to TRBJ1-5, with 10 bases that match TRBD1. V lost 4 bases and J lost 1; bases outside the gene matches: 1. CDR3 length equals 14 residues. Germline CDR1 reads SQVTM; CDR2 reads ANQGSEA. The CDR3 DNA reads TGCAGCGTTGGGACAGGGGGGAGCAATCAGCCCCAGCATTTT. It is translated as CSVGTGGSNQPQHF.

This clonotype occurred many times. CDR3 residues: CASSPHRVDTEAFF. The CDR3 DNA reads TGCGCCAGCAGCCCCCACAGGGTTGACACTGAAGCTTTCTTT. The chain employs TRBV5-1 and TRBJ1-1; tentative D call: TRBD1 (6 bases). The CDR3 is 14 residues long. CDR1 SGHRS and CDR2 YFSETQ come from the germline V gene. Trimming took 4 bases from V and 3 from J, leaving 13 bases between them.

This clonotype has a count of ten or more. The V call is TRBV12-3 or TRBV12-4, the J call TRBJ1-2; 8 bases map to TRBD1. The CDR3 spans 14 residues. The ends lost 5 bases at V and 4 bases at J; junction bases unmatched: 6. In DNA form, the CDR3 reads TGTGCCAGCAGTCCCCAACAGGGGGTCTATGGCTACACCTTC. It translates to CASSPQQGVYGYTF.